This TCR beta chain was obtained from a study of T cell responses to AZD1222 COVID-19 vaccine (dated by TCRdb to the early 2020s). At the level of the whole study: TCR sequencing covered more than 230 trial participants: about 210 given two doses of AZD1222 and 26 given two doses of MenACWY control vaccine. Trial participants were enrolled by age into subgroups of 18-55, 56-69 and 70-plus years, and around 150, 29 and 61 TCR-sequenced participants, respectively, were included in these subgroups.

At the junction V is shortened by 3 bases and J by 8 bases, with 16 bases in between. The CDR3 runs 15 residues from the cysteine to the phenylalanine. Only the CDR3 DNA stays, 45 bases, in frame from base 1. Via the germline V gene, CDR1 is KGHSH and CDR2 LQKENI. Comments on this clone: Its antigen specificity is not known. Base-call qualities are not available, and no considerably larger clone is one nucleotide away.

The time point label, as the study defines it: about 28 days (+/-7) after the second vaccine dose. AZD1222 recipients whose second dose came at about 4 weeks and those whose second dose came at about 12 weeks were combined into one group, since spike-specific TCR depth and breadth did not differ between the two schedules. Samples from vaccinated people were obtained from the UK trials COV001 and COV002, which included a single-blind randomized controlled phase 2/3 trial of AZD1222 (ChAdOx1 nCoV-19) in healthy adults. Trial participant PBMC samples were collected at day 0 and day 28 after the second dose for TCRbeta chain sequencing. Overall study outcomes, separate from this receptor: After two AZD1222 doses, spike-specific TCR breadth and depth were significantly higher than at day 0 and than in MenACWY recipients. Because no samples from the day 14 peak response were available, repertoires could be characterized only after the peak T cell response. The 56-69-year group was small, and its depth increase did not reach significance, likely because of low power. Vaccine-associated CD4 TCRs spanned the whole spike protein, with dominant responses in regions 160-218 and 743-854. Reportedly, almost half of the unique spike-specific TCRs recognized epitopes lying outside the regions that are mutated in the B.1.351 and B.1.1.7 variants. Conclusions about previously exposed vaccinees are limited, since just six or seven AZD1222 recipients were seropositive for SARS-CoV-2 at baseline. Most participants were white British and females outnumbered males, and the authors suggested that clonal diversity may have been underestimated.

The CDR3 regions of human TCRbeta chains were analyzed by immunosequencing. In the source study's methods: Repertoire TCRs were checked for matches against a reference library of SARS-CoV-2-specific TCRs that had been generated using the MIRA antigen-specificity platform. Breadth meant the fraction of unique TCRs that were SARS-CoV-2-associated, whereas depth meant the fraction of total T cells that were SARS-CoV-2-associated. Using the MIRA data, every spike-specific TCR was mapped to the spike region that the TCR reacted to and assigned to either a CD4 or a CD8 class. Log10-transformed breadth and depth values were compared by one-way ANOVA with Sidak's multiple comparisons tests. The source is immuneACCESS, and TCRdb retained only in-frame sequences with V and J called. Part of the clones is not carried over; for the studies checked, unresolved V genes explain less than half of this, and the remainder is unexplained. V, J and clone size were drawn from that table, and D and trimming were deduced from the DNA. This sample holds 100,000 to 150,000 clones; around 89% were observed only once. Of the sample, around 7.1% is held by the ten largest clones.

Specimen: peripheral blood, collected 28 days after the second AZD1222 dose. The source is an adult who received the AZD1222 COVID-19 vaccine. The chain couples TRBV18 to TRBJ1-4; the D gene is possibly TRBD1, with 5 bases matching. The bases read TGTGCCAGCTCACCTCAACAGGATAGTGGAGAAAAACTGTTTTTT. This is translated as CASSPQQDSGEKLFF.